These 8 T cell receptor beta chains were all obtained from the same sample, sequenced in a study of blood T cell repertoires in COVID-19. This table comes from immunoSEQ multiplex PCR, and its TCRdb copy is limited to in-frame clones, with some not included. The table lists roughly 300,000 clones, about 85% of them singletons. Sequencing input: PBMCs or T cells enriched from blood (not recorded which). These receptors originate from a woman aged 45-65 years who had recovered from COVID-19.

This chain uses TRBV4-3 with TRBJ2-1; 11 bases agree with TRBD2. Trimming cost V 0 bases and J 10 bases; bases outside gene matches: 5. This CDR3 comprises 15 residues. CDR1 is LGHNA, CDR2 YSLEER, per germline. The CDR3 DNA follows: TGCGCCAGCAGCCAAGAGAAAATAGCGGGAGGGGAGCAGTTCTTC. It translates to CASSQEKIAGGEQFF.

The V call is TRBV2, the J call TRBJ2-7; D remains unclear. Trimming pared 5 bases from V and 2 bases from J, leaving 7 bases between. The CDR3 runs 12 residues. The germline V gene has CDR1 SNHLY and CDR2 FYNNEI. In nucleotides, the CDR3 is TGTGCCAGCAGTCCCTCCGCCTACGAGCAGTACTTC. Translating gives CASSPSAYEQYF.

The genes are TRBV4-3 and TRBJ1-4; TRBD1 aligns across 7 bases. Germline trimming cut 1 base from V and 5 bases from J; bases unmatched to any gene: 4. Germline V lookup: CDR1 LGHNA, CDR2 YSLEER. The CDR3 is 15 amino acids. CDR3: CASSQVGTDNEKLFF. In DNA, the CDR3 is TGCGCCAGCAGCCAAGTCGGGACAGACAATGAAAAACTGTTTTTT.

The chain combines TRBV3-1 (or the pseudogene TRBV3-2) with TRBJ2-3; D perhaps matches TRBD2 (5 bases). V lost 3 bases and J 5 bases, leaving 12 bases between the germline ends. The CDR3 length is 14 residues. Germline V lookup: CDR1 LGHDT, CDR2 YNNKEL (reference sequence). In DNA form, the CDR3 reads TGTGCCAGCAGCCAGAGAGCACGGGGAGATACGCAGTATTTT. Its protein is CASSQRARGDTQYF.

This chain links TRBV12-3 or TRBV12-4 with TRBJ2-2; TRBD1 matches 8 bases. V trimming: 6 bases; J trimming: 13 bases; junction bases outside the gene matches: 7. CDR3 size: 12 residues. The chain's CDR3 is CASRTGQGGLFF. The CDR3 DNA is TGTGCCAGCAGAACTGGACAGGGTGGGCTGTTTTTT.

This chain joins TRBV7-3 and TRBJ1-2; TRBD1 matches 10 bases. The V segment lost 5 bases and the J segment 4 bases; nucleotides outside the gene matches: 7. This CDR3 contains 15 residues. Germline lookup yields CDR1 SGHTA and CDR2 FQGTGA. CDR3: CASSAPGQGLYGYTF. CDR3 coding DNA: TGTGCCAGCAGCGCTCCGGGACAGGGGCTCTATGGCTACACCTTC.

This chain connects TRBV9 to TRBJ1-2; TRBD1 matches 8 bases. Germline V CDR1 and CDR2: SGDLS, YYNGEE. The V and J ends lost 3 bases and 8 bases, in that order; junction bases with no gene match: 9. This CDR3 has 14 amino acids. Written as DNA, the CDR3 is TGTGCCAGCAGCGCCCTCAGGGGGCGCGGAGGCTACACCTTC. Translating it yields CASSALRGRGGYTF.

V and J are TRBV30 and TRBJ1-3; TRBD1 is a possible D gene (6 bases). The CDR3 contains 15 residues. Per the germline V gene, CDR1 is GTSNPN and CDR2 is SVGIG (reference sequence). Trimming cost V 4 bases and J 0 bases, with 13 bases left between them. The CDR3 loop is CAWTADSDSGNTIYF. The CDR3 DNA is TGTGCCTGGACCGCGGACAGTGACTCTGGAAACACCATATATTTT.